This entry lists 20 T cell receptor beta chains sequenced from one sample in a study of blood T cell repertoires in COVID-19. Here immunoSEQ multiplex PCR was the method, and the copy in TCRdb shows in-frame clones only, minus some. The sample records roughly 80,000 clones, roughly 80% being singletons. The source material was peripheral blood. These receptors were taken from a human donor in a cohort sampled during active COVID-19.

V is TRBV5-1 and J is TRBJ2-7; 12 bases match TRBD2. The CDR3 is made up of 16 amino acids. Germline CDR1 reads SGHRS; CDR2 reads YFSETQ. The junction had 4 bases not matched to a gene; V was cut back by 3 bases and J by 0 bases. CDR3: CASSWGLAGDSYEQYF. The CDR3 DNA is TGCGCCAGCAGCTGGGGACTAGCGGGTGACTCCTACGAGCAGTACTTC.

The CDR3 sequence: CATGGGQGPETQYF. In nucleotides, the CDR3 is TGTGCCACCGGGGGGGGACAGGGCCCAGAGACCCAGTACTTC. The rearrangement joins TRBV2 to TRBJ2-5; D is perhaps TRBD1 (9 bases). This CDR3 is built from 14 residues. The V gene lost 10 bases and the J gene lost 4 bases, with 19 bases spanning the gap. Germline assignment: CDR1 SNHLY and CDR2 FYNNEI.

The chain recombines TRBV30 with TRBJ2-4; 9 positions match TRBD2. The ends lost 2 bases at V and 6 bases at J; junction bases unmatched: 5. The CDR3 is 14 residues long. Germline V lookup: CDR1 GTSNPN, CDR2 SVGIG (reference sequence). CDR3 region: CAWSRRGGGNIQYF. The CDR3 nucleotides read TGTGCCTGGAGTAGGCGGGGGGGCGGAAACATTCAGTACTTC.

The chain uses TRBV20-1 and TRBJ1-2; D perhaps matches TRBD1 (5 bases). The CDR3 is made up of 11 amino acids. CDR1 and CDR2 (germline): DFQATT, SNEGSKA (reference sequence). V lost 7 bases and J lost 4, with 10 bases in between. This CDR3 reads CSVGRGYGYTF. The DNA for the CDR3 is TGCAGTGTCGGGAGGGGCTATGGCTACACCTTC.

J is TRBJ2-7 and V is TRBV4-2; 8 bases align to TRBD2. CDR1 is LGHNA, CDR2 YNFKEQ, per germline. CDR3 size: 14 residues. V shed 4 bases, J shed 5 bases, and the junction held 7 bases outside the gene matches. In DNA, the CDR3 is TGTGCCAGCAGCCCACCGGGAGGGGAGGACGAGCAGTACTTC. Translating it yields CASSPPGGEDEQYF.

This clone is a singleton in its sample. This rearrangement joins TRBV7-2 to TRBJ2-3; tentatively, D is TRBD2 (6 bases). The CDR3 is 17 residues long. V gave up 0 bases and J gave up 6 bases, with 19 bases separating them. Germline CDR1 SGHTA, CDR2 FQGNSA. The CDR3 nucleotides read TGTGCCAGCAGCTTAGCACACCGACTAGGAAGGCGGGATACGCAGTATTTT. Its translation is CASSLAHRLGRRDTQYF.

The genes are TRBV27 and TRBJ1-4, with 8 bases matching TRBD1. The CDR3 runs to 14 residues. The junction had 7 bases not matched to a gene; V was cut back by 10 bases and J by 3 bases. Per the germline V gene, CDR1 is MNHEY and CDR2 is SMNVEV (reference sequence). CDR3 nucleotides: TGTGCCACCCGGACAGGGTTGGCTAATGAAAAACTGTTTTTT. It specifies CATRTGLANEKLFF.

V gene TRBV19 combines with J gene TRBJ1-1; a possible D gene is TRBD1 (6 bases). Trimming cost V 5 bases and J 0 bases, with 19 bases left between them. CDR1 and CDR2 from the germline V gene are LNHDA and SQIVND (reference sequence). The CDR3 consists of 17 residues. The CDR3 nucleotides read TGTGCCAGTAGTTGGCAGGGGACTACAACAATGAACACTGAAGCTTTCTTT. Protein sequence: CASSWQGTTTMNTEAFF.

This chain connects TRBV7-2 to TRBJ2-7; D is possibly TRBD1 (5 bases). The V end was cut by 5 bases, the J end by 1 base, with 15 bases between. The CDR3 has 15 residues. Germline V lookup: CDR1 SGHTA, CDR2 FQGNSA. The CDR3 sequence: CASSLAADTSYEQYF. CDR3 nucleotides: TGTGCCAGCAGCCTCGCGGCGGACACTTCCTACGAGCAGTACTTC.

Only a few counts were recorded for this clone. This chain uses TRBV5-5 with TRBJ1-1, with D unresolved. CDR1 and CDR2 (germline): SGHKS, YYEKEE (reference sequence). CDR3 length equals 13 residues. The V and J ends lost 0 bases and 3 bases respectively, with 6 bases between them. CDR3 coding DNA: TGTGCCAGCAGCTTGGGCGGGCACACTGAAGCTTTCTTT. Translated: CASSLGGHTEAFF.

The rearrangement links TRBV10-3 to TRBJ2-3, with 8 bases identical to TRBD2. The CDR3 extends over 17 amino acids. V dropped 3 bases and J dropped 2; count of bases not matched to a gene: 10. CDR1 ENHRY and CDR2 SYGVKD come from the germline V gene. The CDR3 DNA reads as TGTGCCATCAGTGAACAGCGGGGGACCACCGCCACAGATACGCAGTATTTT. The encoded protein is CAISEQRGTTATDTQYF.

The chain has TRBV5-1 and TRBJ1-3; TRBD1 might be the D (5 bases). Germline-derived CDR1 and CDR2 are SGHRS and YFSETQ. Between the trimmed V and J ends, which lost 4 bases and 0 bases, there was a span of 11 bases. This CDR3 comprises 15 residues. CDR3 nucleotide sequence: TGCGCCAGCAGCGCTGACAGTGCCTCTGGAAACACCATATATTTT. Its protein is CASSADSASGNTIYF.

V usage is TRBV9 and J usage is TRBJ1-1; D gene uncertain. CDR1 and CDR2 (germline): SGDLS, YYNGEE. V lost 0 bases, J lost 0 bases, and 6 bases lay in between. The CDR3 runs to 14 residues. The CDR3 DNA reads TGTGCCAGCAGCGTAGCGGTGGTGAACACTGAAGCTTTCTTT. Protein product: CASSVAVVNTEAFF.

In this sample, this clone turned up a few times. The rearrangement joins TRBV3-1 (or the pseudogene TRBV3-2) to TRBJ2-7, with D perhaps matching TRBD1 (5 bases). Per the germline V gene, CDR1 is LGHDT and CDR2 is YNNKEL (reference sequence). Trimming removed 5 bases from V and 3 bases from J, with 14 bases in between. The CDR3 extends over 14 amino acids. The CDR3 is CASSGRGQFYEQYF. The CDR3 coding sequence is TGTGCCAGCAGCGGAAGGGGCCAATTCTACGAGCAGTACTTC.

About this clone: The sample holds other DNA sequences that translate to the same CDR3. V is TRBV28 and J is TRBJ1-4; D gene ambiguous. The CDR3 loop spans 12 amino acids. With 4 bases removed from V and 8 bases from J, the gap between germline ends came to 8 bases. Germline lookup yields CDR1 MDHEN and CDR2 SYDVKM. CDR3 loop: CASSSRLEKLFF. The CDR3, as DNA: TGTGCCAGCAGTTCCCGTTTGGAAAAACTGTTTTTT.

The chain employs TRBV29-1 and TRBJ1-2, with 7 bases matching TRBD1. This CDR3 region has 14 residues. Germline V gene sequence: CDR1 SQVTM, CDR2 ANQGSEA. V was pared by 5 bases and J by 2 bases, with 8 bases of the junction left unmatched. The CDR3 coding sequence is TGCAGCGTTCGGGACAGAGGCAGCAACTATGGCTACACCTTC. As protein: CSVRDRGSNYGYTF.

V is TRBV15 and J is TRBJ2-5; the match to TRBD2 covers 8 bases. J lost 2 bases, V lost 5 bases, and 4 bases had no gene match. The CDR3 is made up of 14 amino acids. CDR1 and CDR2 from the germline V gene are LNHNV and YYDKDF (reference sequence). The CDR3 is CATSGTSGQETQYF. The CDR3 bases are TGTGCCACCAGCGGCACTAGCGGACAAGAGACCCAGTACTTC.

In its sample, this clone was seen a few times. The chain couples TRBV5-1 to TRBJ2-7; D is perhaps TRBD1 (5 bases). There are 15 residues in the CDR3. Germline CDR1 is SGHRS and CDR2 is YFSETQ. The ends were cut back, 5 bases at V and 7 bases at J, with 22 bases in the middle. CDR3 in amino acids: CASRPRQLGPGEQYF. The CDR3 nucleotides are TGCGCCAGCAGACCTAGACAGTTGGGGCCCGGGGAGCAGTACTTC.

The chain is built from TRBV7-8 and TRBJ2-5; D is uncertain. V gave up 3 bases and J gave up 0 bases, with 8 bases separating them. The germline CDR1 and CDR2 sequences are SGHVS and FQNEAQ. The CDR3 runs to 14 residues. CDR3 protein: CASSLRPYQETQYF. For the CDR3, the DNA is TGTGCCAGCAGCTTGAGGCCGTACCAAGAGACCCAGTACTTC.

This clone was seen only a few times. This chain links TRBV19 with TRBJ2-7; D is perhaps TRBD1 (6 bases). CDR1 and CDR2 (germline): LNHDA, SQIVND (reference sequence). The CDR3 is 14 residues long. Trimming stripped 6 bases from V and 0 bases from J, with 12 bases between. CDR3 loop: CASSDRSHSYEQYF. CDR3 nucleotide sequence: TGTGCCAGTAGCGACAGGTCCCACTCCTACGAGCAGTACTTC.